Sequencing of this TCR beta chain was carried out in a study of blood T cell repertoires in COVID-19 (dated by TCRdb to 2020 to 2022). Regarding the complete study: The collaborator samples originated in the United States, Italy and Spain and spanned the acute and convalescent phases of COVID-19. The repertoires were released in a freely available public database meant as a resource for research on the immune response to SARS-CoV-2. The material from the prospective study consisted of cDNA or gDNA derived from T cells, B-cell-depleted T cells, or PBMCs. Nearly every sample came with metadata listing a de-identified subject ID, COVID-19 status, age in years and sex. Deeply sampled blood TCRbeta repertoires from subjects exposed to, actively infected with, or recovered from COVID-19 were included in the dataset. Where available, HLA class I and class II types were taken from metadata supplied by the sample provider and were not determined by assay-based typing. The samples were drawn from the first 160 participants of the ongoing ImmuneRACE study and from 1,254 subjects provided by 6 global collaborators.

V was cut back by 3 bases and J by 5 bases, leaving a gap of 11 bases between them. The cysteine opens and the phenylalanine closes a CDR3 of 14 amino acids. The kept DNA is CDR3 alone, 42 bases in frame from the first base. The germline V gene gives CDR1 as KGHSH and CDR2 as LQKENI. TCRbeta CDR3 regions were amplified from genomic DNA by means of the immunoSEQ Assay, a bias-controlled multiplex PCR. In the paper's pipeline: The number of nucleated cells in each sample was estimated by amplification of reference gene primers within the assay. To quantify the absolute abundance of each unique TCRbeta CDR3 rearrangement, sequence reads were collapsed and filtered. For each sample, productive Simpson clonality was calculated as the square root of Simpson's diversity index over productive rearrangements. The immuneACCESS repertoire file appears here via TCRdb, limited to in-frame rearrangements. These files lack a portion of the clones; in checked studies, under half of the deficit traces to unresolved V genes, and the cause of the others is not known. D and trimming were read from the DNA, whereas the V and J calls and clone size are those reported in that table. The sample yields approximately 180,000 clones; around 84% were counted once. The ten largest clones take up about 16% of the sample.

Overall results and qualifications from the work: The amount of clinical and demographic metadata varied by source and participant and was provided uncurated.

Only a few counts were recorded for this clone. It has no known antigen specificity. Within one base of it there is no much larger clone, and no base qualities were kept. Participants in the prospective study were aged 18 to 89 years, lived in 20 to 25 United States geographic areas, and enrolled through a virtual design. In the prospective study, cohorts were assigned on the basis of participant-reported clinical history obtained from a screening survey and a study questionnaire. ImmuneRACE Cohort 3 recovered participants were defined by two consecutive negative NP/OP PCR tests, healthcare professional clearance, or symptom resolution. Mobile phlebotomists in the prospective study collected whole blood, serum and a nasopharyngeal or oropharyngeal swab from every participant. Over a roughly 2-month period, participants in the prospective study had the option of providing additional blood draws and questionnaires. Prospective study blood samples were shipped either frozen or at room temperature before DNA extraction.

The chain is assembled from TRBV18 and TRBJ2-1; too little of a D gene remains to name it. Sequencing was performed on PBMCs or T cells enriched from blood (not recorded which). The receptor comes from a man aged 50 or older who had recovered from COVID-19. The sequence in DNA is TGTGCCAGCTCACCCACCCAGGTGAACAATGAGCAGTTCTTC. It codes for CASSPTQVNNEQFF.